This T cell receptor (beta chain) comes out of a study of breast tumors, draining lymph nodes, adjacent tissues. TCRdb recomputed calls from the multiplex PCR reads with MiXCR, one row per CDR3 protein. The table records approximately 230,000 distinct CDR3 sequences, 30% to 35% of them present only once. Axillary draining lymph nodes of breast cancer patients supplied the node samples. The trim removed 6 bases at V and 5 bases at J, leaving 15 bases unmatched. The CDR3 length is 16 residues. CDR1 is SEHNR, CDR2 FQNEAQ, per germline (reference sequence). Study conclusions and caveats: Tumors had less TCR diversity than lymph nodes, more than nontumor tissue.

Turning to this clonotype: Its antigen is not identified.

The sample consisted of axillary lymph node tissue. The chain is built from TRBV7-9 and TRBJ2-7, with 8 bases that match TRBD2. This TCR derives from a female donor with breast cancer. Some clones in this sample may be carry-over from other donors' samples. CDR3 protein: CASRIVNSGMNDEQYF. CDR3 nucleotides: TGTGCCAGCAGAATAGTCAATAGCGGGATGAATGACGAGCAGTACTTC.